This T cell receptor (beta chain) was recovered during a study of blood T cell repertoires in COVID-19. TCRdb's copy holds only in-frame clones and misses some; the assay was immunoSEQ multiplex PCR. This table has 150,000 to 200,000 clones, about 88% appearing once. In germline, CDR1 is LNHDA, CDR2 SQIVND (reference sequence). V gave up 5 bases and J gave up 5 bases; unmatched junction bases: 9. This CDR3 contains 15 residues. This chain uses TRBV19 with TRBJ2-5; 9 nucleotides agree with TRBD2. This clonotype originated in a man aged 40-50 years with active or convalescent COVID-19. Sequencing input: peripheral blood. CDR3 protein: CASSGGGGAWETQYF. As DNA, the CDR3 is TGTGCCAGTAGTGGCGGCGGGGGGGCCTGGGAGACCCAGTACTTC.